This is a list of T cell receptor beta chains from one sample in a study of blood T cell repertoires in COVID-19. The assay was immunoSEQ multiplex PCR, and TCRdb's table has in-frame clones only and misses some. Of about 80,000 clones in the sample, roughly 80% were seen once. What was sequenced was peripheral blood. These TCRs come from a woman between 65 and 79 years old with acute or convalescent COVID-19. Each CDR3 is given with its conserved first and last residue. The D gene is left open where the match is weak. Size tells how often a clone was seen (once, few, many) or the class of an expanded clone, and some rows leave it out.

>TRBJ1-2|.|.|TRBV5-1
CASSAAPGLGYTF
TGCGCCAGCAGCGCCGCGCCGGGTCTCGGCTACACCTTC
>TRBJ2-1|TRBD1|.|TRBV18
CASSPGQTDEQFF
TGTGCCAGCTCACCGGGACAGACTGATGAGCAGTTCTTC
>TRBJ2-3|.|.|TRBV5-6
CASSLGGFGDTQYF
TGTGCCAGCAGCTTGGGAGGGTTTGGAGATACGCAGTATTTT
>TRBJ1-3|.|.|TRBV5-3
CARSIRDSYKGNTIYF
TGTGCCAGAAGCATAAGGGACTCCTACAAGGGAAACACCATATATTTT
>TRBJ1-3|.|.|TRBV7-2
CASSFGGLAGNTIYF
TGTGCCAGCAGCTTCGGGGGGCTGGCTGGAAACACCATATATTTT
>TRBJ2-2|TRBD1|.|TRBV7-2
CASSVLGGETGELFF
TGTGCCAGCAGCGTCCTAGGGGGCGAAACCGGGGAGCTGTTTTTT
>TRBJ1-5|.|.|TRBV6-6
CASSYEGREDQPQHF
TGTGCCAGCAGTTACGAGGGCAGGGAGGATCAGCCCCAGCATTTT
>TRBJ2-7|TRBD2|once|TRBV10-3
CAISLGLAGVLEQYF
TGTGCCATCAGCCTAGGCCTAGCGGGAGTCCTCGAGCAGTACTTC
>TRBJ2-1|TRBD2|.|TRBV10-3
CAISEVGGRRNEQFF
TGTGCCATCAGTGAGGTGGGCGGGAGGAGGAATGAGCAGTTCTTC
>TRBJ1-1|.|.|TRBV7-9
CASSLESIGEAFF
TGTGCCAGCAGCTTAGAATCAATCGGTGAAGCTTTCTTT
>TRBJ2-1|TRBD2|.|TRBV3-1/TRBV3-2
CASNSGPYNEQFF
TGTGCCAGCAATAGCGGGCCTTACAATGAGCAGTTCTTC
>TRBJ1-6|.|.|TRBV5-1
CASSLAYSYNSPLHF
TGCGCCAGCAGCTTGGCCTACTCCTATAATTCACCCCTCCACTTT
>TRBJ2-1|TRBD2|.|TRBV4-1
CASSQRLAVPGNEQFF
TGCGCCAGCAGCCAACGACTAGCGGTCCCGGGCAATGAGCAGTTCTTC
>TRBJ2-1|TRBD2|.|TRBV6-1
CASSGPGLAGGPTSYNEQFF
TGTGCCAGCAGTGGACCGGGACTAGCGGGAGGACCTACCTCCTACAATGAGCAGTTCTTC
>TRBJ2-7|.|.|TRBV10-3
CAIRTDLSSYEQYF
TGTGCCATCAGAACAGATTTAAGCTCCTACGAGCAGTACTTC
>TRBJ1-5|TRBD1|.|TRBV27
CASSRYTGDSNQPQHF
TGTGCCAGCAGTCGATACACAGGGGATAGCAATCAGCCCCAGCATTTT
>TRBJ2-3|.|.|TRBV24-1
CATSDSRFSGTDTQYF
TGTGCCACCAGTGATTCTAGGTTTTCTGGCACAGATACGCAGTATTTT
>TRBJ2-3|TRBD2|.|TRBV20-1
CSASSRLAGHTDTQYF
TGCAGTGCTAGTTCCAGGCTAGCGGGACACACAGATACGCAGTATTTT
>TRBJ1-5|TRBD1|.|TRBV19
CASSSDRADQPQHF
TGTGCCAGTAGTTCGGACAGGGCTGATCAGCCCCAGCATTTT
>TRBJ1-2|.|.|TRBV11-2
CASSPSEGRDYGYTF
TGTGCCAGCAGCCCCTCAGAGGGTAGGGACTATGGCTACACCTTC
>TRBJ1-6|TRBD1|.|TRBV18
CASSRDRAYNSPLHF
TGTGCCAGCTCTCGGGACAGGGCCTATAATTCACCCCTCCACTTT
>TRBJ2-1|TRBD2|once|TRBV7-9
CASSFFAGGTLDEQFF
TGTGCCAGCAGCTTTTTTGCGGGAGGGACGTTAGACGAGCAGTTCTTC
>TRBJ2-3|TRBD1|.|TRBV7-3
CASSPGQGGTDTQYF
TGTGCCAGCAGCCCGGGACAGGGGGGCACAGATACGCAGTATTTT
>TRBJ1-6|TRBD1|.|TRBV27
CASGTGTGNSPLHF
TGTGCCAGCGGAACCGGGACAGGGAATTCACCCCTCCACTTT
>TRBJ2-5|.|.|TRBV28
CASTPWSGEETQYF
TGTGCCAGCACTCCGTGGTCGGGGGAGGAGACCCAGTACTTC
>TRBJ1-3|.|.|TRBV19
CASSISRNAGNTIYF
TGTGCCAGTAGTATCTCCAGGAATGCTGGAAACACCATATATTTT
>TRBJ2-5|.|.|TRBV6-5
CASSPTDTLLATQYF
TGTGCCAGCAGTCCAACGGACACCCTCCTGGCGACCCAGTACTTC
>TRBJ2-5|.|.|TRBV12-5
CASGYSRDGDTGWETQYF
TGTGCTAGTGGCTACTCCCGGGATGGAGATACGGGATGGGAGACCCAGTACTTC
>TRBJ2-7|.|medium-sized|TRBV6-5
CLCVRGYEQYF
.
>TRBJ2-1|TRBD2|.|TRBV5-4
CASSRGLAGLYNEQFF
TGTGCCAGCAGCCGCGGACTAGCGGGACTCTACAATGAGCAGTTCTTC
>TRBJ2-3|TRBD2|.|TRBV19
CASTGRTSGMYSTQYF
TGTGCCAGTACCGGAAGGACTAGCGGGATGTATAGTACGCAGTATTTT
>TRBJ1-5|.|.|TRBV18
CASSPGGVQPQHF
TGTGCCAGCTCACCGGGCGGGGTGCAGCCCCAGCATTTT
>TRBJ1-1|TRBD1|.|TRBV2
CASRRQGAGNTEAFF
TGTGCCAGCAGACGACAGGGGGCGGGGAACACTGAAGCTTTCTTT
>TRBJ2-1|TRBD1|.|TRBV7-3
CASSDLGQGAFFF
TGTGCCAGCAGCGACTTAGGGCAGGGGGCCTTTTTCTTC
>TRBJ2-5|.|.|TRBV20-1
CSASQGKETQYF
TGCAGTGCTAGTCAGGGGAAGGAGACCCAGTACTTC
>TRBJ1-6|.|.|TRBV28
CASSLRGGLNNSPLHF
TGTGCCAGCAGTTTGAGGGGGGGCCTTAATAATTCACCCCTCCACTTT
>TRBJ1-5|TRBD1|.|TRBV2
CASSGGTGQPQHF
TGTGCCAGCAGTGGCGGGACAGGACAGCCCCAGCATTTT
>TRBJ1-1|.|.|TRBV5-1
CASSLIGVGNTEAFF
TGCGCCAGCAGCTTGATCGGGGTCGGGAACACTGAAGCTTTCTTT
>TRBJ1-2|.|.|TRBV7-2
CASSLPPLYGYTF
TGTGCCAGCAGCTTACCTCCACTCTATGGCTACACCTTC
>TRBJ1-2|.|.|TRBV29-1
CSVEEGRAGYTF
TGCAGCGTTGAGGAGGGGCGGGCTGGCTACACCTTC
>TRBJ2-7|.|.|TRBV6-5
CASIAGRAYEQYF
TGTGCCAGCATCGCGGGAAGGGCCTACGAGCAGTACTTC
>TRBJ1-5|.|.|TRBV30
CAWSVRGLANQPQHF
TGTGCCTGGAGTGTTCGGGGACTCGCCAATCAGCCCCAGCATTTT
>TRBJ1-1|.|.|TRBV29-1
CSVDAGARTEAFF
TGCAGCGTTGACGCAGGGGCGCGCACTGAAGCTTTCTTT
>TRBJ1-2|.|.|TRBV3-1/TRBV3-2
CASGQSRNYGYTF
TGTGCCAGCGGACAGTCTCGTAACTATGGCTACACCTTC
>TRBJ2-2|.|.|TRBV10-3
CAISAGVETGELFF
TGTGCCATCAGTGCGGGGGTGGAGACCGGGGAGCTGTTTTTT
>TRBJ2-7|TRBD2|.|TRBV4-1
CASSQGPPSGRSYEQYF
TGCGCCAGCAGCCAAGGCCCCCCTAGCGGGAGGTCCTACGAGCAGTACTTC
>TRBJ2-7|.|.|TRBV28
CASSRLSVPYEQYF
TGTGCCAGCAGTCGTCTATCGGTTCCCTACGAGCAGTACTTC
>TRBJ1-1|.|.|TRBV3-1/TRBV3-2
CASSPKGRGTEAFF
TGTGCCAGCAGCCCAAAGGGGAGGGGCACTGAAGCTTTCTTT
>TRBJ1-2|.|.|TRBV4-1
CASSQAGSGLLSYGYTF
TGCGCCAGCAGCCAGGCCGGCAGCGGCCTTTTGTCGTATGGCTACACCTTC
>TRBJ2-2|TRBD1|.|TRBV24-1
CATSDYTRDSTGELFF
TGTGCCACCAGTGATTACACCCGGGACAGCACCGGGGAGCTGTTTTTT
>TRBJ2-7|TRBD1|.|TRBV10-2
CASSESGTGTYEQYF
TGCGCCAGCAGTGAGTCCGGGACAGGAACCTACGAGCAGTACTTC